This T cell receptor beta chain was sequenced for a study of T cell responses to AZD1222 COVID-19 vaccine (dated by TCRdb to the early 2020s). Background for the entire study: AZD1222 recipients given second doses at about 4 weeks or at about 12 weeks were pooled, since spike-specific TCR depth and breadth were not found to differ between the two schedules. TCR sequencing covered over 230 trial participants: 200 to 220 given two doses of AZD1222 and approximately 25 given two doses of MenACWY control vaccine. Trial participants were enrolled into age subgroups of 18-55, 56-69 and 70-plus years, which contained 148, 28 and 57 TCR-sequenced participants, respectively. The investigation overall reported the following: Because no day 14 peak-response samples were available, the repertoires could be characterized only after the peak T cell response. Nearly half of unique spike-specific TCRs reportedly recognized epitopes outside regions mutated in the B.1.351 and B.1.1.7 variants. The vaccine-associated CD4 TCRs covered the entire spike protein, and the dominant responses fell in regions 160-218 and 743-854. Participants were mostly white British and included more females than males, and it was suggested by the authors that clonal diversity may have been underestimated. Conclusions about previously exposed vaccinees were limited because only six AZD1222 recipients were SARS-CoV-2 seropositive at baseline. After two AZD1222 doses, both the breadth and the depth of spike-specific TCRs were significantly higher than at day 0 and than in MenACWY recipients. The 56-69-year group was small, and its depth increase did not reach significance, likely because of low power.

The CDR3 regions of human TCRbeta chains were subjected to immunosequencing. Per the authors' processing: TCRs in the repertoires were compared against a reference library of SARS-CoV-2-specific TCRs that had been generated with the MIRA antigen-specificity platform. Breadth was defined as the fraction of unique TCRs that were SARS-CoV-2-associated. Depth was defined as the fraction of total T cells that were SARS-CoV-2-associated. Using the MIRA data, each spike-specific TCR was mapped to the spike region that the TCR reacts to and placed in a CD4 or CD8 class. Log10-transformed breadth and depth values were compared by one-way ANOVA with Sidak's multiple comparisons tests. TCRdb retrieved this table from immuneACCESS and kept in-frame rearrangements only. Not all clones are present; in checked studies, unresolved V genes account for under half, and no reason is known for the remainder. The D gene and trimming were derived from the DNA, and the V and J assignments and clone size from that table. The sample table shows about 120,000 clones, and roughly 87% are seen once. The ten most abundant clones make up roughly 8% of the sample.

In its sample, this clone was seen a few times. The antigen it binds to is not known. No much larger clone exists at a distance of one base, and base qualities are not known. Reading the label with the study, this specimen's time point is: baseline before first vaccination. Vaccinee samples were obtained from the UK trials COV001 and COV002, which included a single-blind randomized controlled phase 2/3 trial of AZD1222 (ChAdOx1 nCoV-19) in healthy adults. For TCRbeta chain sequencing, PBMC samples from trial participants were taken at day 0 and at day 28 after the second dose. The starting material was peripheral blood, obtained on day 0 of AZD1222 vaccination. This sequence was found in an adult in good health.

The CDR3 has the sequence CASSIIWDSTAPLHF. The DNA sequence follows: TGTGCCAGTAGTATCATCTGGGACTCGACGGCACCCCTCCACTTT. The rearranged segments are TRBV19 and TRBJ1-6, and perhaps TRBD1 as D gene, on 5 matching bases. Per the germline V gene (reference sequence), LNHDA is the CDR1 and SQIVND is the CDR2. Deletion took 3 bases off V and 11 bases off J, with a span of 17 bases between the germline ends. Including cysteine and phenylalanine, the CDR3 has 15 amino acids. Of the read, only the CDR3 DNA is kept; its 45 bases are in frame from base 1.